This T cell receptor beta chain was captured by sequencing in a study of cytomegalovirus exposure and HLA in healthy donors. Findings and caveats of the study: In vitro testing confirmed three CMV-associated chains as specific for CMV antigens. Being productive about 90% or about 30% of the time was typical of most TCR beta V segments in an earlier analysis. A missense DCLRE1C variant was associated with V- and J-gene trimming of TCR beta chains in a later analysis, and an independent cohort replicated the association. Association of roughly 17,000 TCR beta sequences with HLA alleles was found at 0.05 false discovery rate in a later analysis.

The CDR3 runs 20 residues. J gave up 1 base and V 2 bases, and 14 bases lay outside the gene matches. CDR1 LNHDA and CDR2 SQIVND come from the germline V gene (reference sequence). Primers for the PCR totalled 60 Vbeta and 13 Jbeta. The table came from immunoSEQ multiplex PCR; TCRdb's copy has only in-frame clones and leaves some out. The sample lists around 190,000 clones, 70% to 80% occurring once. Points on this clone: Antigen unknown.

The source is a woman aged 40 to 50 in good health and CMV-seronegative. The sequenced material came from PBMCs. The chain recombines TRBV19 with TRBJ2-1; 10 bases match TRBD2. The CDR3 protein is CASSIKGAGGPAGSYNEQFF. The CDR3 region has the DNA TGTGCCAGTAGTATAAAGGGAGCGGGAGGGCCCGCGGGGTCCTACAATGAGCAGTTCTTC.